A single sample is the source of the 6 T cell receptor beta chains below, sequenced in a study of regulatory T cells in long-lasting Graves disease. iRepertoire HTBI primers and Arm-PCR of CDR3 regions built TCR beta libraries. TCRdb redid the calling of the multiplex PCR reads with MiXCR, one entry per CDR3 protein. This table holds roughly 530,000 distinct CDR3 sequences, approximately 16% found once. As for time point: newly diagnosed GD, antithyroid drugs for less than 3 months. The TCR library was prepared using RNA isolated from PBMCs. A further study also used this sample, focusing on T cells in Graves' hyperthyroidism and ophthalmopathy.

Sequenced material: peripheral blood mononuclear cells (PBMCs), taken at new diagnosis, from a patient treated with antithyroid drugs. These receptors all stem from a woman aged 40-65 years with Graves disease.

This clonotype was seen at least ten times. The V and J genes are TRBV18 and TRBJ1-1; D remains unclear. Germline values: CDR1 KGHSH, CDR2 LQKENI. The CDR3 is made up of 14 amino acids. Trimming removed 1 base from V and 4 bases from J, with 10 bases in between. The CDR3 loop reads CASSPLDQITEAFF. The CDR3 DNA sequence: TGTGCCAGCTCACCACTGGACCAGATCACTGAAGCTTTCTTT. The whole variable domain, filled in from reference TRBV18 and TRBJ1-1, reads NAGVMQNPRHLVRRRGQEARLRCSPMKGHSHVYWYRQLPEEGLKFMVYLQKENIIDESGMPKERFSAEFPKEGPSILRIQQVVRGDSAAYFCASSPLDQITEAFFGQGTRLTVV.

CDR3: CAISPQGPSSGANVLTF. Written as DNA, the CDR3 is TGTGCCATCAGCCCACAGGGTCCATCCTCTGGGGCCAACGTCCTGACTTTC. This sequence joins TRBV10-3 and TRBJ2-6; a weak D match, TRBD1 (6 bases). Germline assignment: CDR1 ENHRY and CDR2 SYGVKD. The CDR3 covers 17 residues. V lost 6 bases to trimming and J lost 0 bases, with 15 bases between them.

This clonotype was observed a handful of times. The chain couples TRBV14 to TRBJ2-5, with TRBD2 matching over 7 bases. Per the germline V gene, CDR1 is SGHDN and CDR2 is FVKESK. The CDR3 is made up of 17 amino acids. After removal of 0 bases from V and 0 bases from J, the junction contained 7 bases not matched to a gene. The CDR3 is CASSQDAAGTYQETQYF. Written as DNA, the CDR3 is TGTGCCAGCAGCCAAGATGCAGCGGGGACGTACCAAGAGACCCAGTACTTC. Variable domain in full (rest from reference TRBV14 and TRBJ2-5): EAGVTQFPSHSVIEKGQTVTLRCDPISGHDNLYWYRRVMGKEIKFLLHFVKESKQDESGMPNNRFLAERTGGTYSTLKVQPAELEDSGVYFCASSQDAAGTYQETQYFGPGTRLLVL.

The table lists this clonotype with a few counts. The chain joins TRBV25-1 to TRBJ2-5; D uncertain. The CDR3 contains 16 residues. Trimming left V 2 bases short and J 1 base short, with 14 bases between. Germline assignment: CDR1 MGHDK and CDR2 SYGVNS. The CDR3 nucleotides read TGTGCCAGCAGTGAAAAAGGTGCGGAAATCCAAGAGACCCAGTACTTC. This translates into CASSEKGAEIQETQYF.

This clonotype occurred many times. The rearrangement uses TRBV2 and TRBJ2-5, with D possibly matching TRBD2 (5 bases). Germline CDR1 SNHLY, CDR2 FYNNEI. The CDR3 totals 13 residues. Trimming shortened V by 6 bases and J by 1 base, and 9 bases separated the two germline ends. This chain's CDR3 is CASRVRVQETQYF. The CDR3 DNA is TGTGCCAGCAGGGTGCGGGTCCAAGAGACCCAGTACTTC.

V usage is TRBV5-4 and J usage is TRBJ2-2; TRBD1 might be the D (5 bases). From germline, CDR1 is SGHNT and CDR2 YYREEE (reference sequence). V was clipped by 5 bases and J by 1 base, with 18 bases between them. The CDR3 length is 17 residues. The CDR3 reads CASSSRSTAMNTGELFF. The CDR3 DNA follows: TGTGCCAGCAGTAGCCGATCGACAGCGATGAACACCGGGGAGCTGTTTTTT.